The present TCR beta chain was sequenced within a study of shared clonotypes between healthy human individuals. Overall study: Per-donor plates numbered three CD4 naive, three CD4 memory, two CD8 naive and one CD8 memory.

Only CD45RO-negative cells positively selected for CCR7 counted as naive CD8 cells, so terminally differentiated effector memory CD45RA+ cells were excluded. As to this clone: Its antigen is still unknown.

The CDR3 runs 15 residues. V lost 5 bases and J 2 bases, leaving 16 bases between the germline ends. The germline V gene has CDR1 SGHTA and CDR2 FQGNSA. Findings and limits, study-wide: An anticipated effect of sequencing depth on clonotype sharing among donors was recognized.

Clones were read by immunoSEQ multiplex PCR, and TCRdb kept only the in-frame ones, dropping some. The data show about 2.1 million clones, 93% seen once. This sequence joins TRBV7-2 and TRBJ2-7; D may correspond to TRBD1 or TRBD2 (5 bases each). The TCR originated in a man aged 18 to 29 in good health. Some clones in this sample may be carry-over from other donors' samples. Material for sequencing was naive CD8+ T cells from PBMCs. The DNA for the CDR3 is TGTGCCAGCAGCCTGGGTGGGGACGTCCCCTACGAGCAGTACTTC. Its protein product is CASSLGGDVPYEQYF.